The 29 T cell receptor beta chains reported below all come from one sample, sequenced in a study of vaccination effects on CD4 cells after COVID-19. The antigens these receptors bind are not known. TCRdb's table, derived via immunoSEQ multiplex PCR, lists solely in-frame clones and lacks some. The sample includes 63,000 or so clones, 60% to 75% seen only once; the top ten take about 5%. ViraFEST expansion of antigen-specific CD4+ T cells with viral peptide pools preceded sequencing. Having been cultured for 10 days, the cells underwent CD4+ T cell isolation. Confirmation by PCR established that the person had SARS-CoV-2 infection between March and December 2020. The source was CD4+ T cells from PBMCs cultured with HIV peptides, collected before COVID-19 vaccination. Subset here: HIV-1 Nef peptide pool negative control/reference culture. The receptors were sampled from a human donor who had a prior SARS-CoV-2 infection.

V gene TRBV4-3 combines with J gene TRBJ1-5; no clear D gene. The CDR3 runs 15 residues. The germline gives CDR1 LGHNA, CDR2 YSLEER. With 0 bases removed from V and 6 bases from J, the gap between germline ends came to 12 bases. For the CDR3, the DNA is TGCGCCAGCAGCCAAGATGCTCAAATCGGTCAGCCCCAGCATTTT. The encoded protein is CASSQDAQIGQPQHF.

There are a few counts of this clone. The gene calls are TRBV12-5 and TRBJ1-5, with D possibly being TRBD1 (5 bases). Germline V gene data show CDR1 as LGHNT and CDR2 as FRNRAP. The CDR3 is 16 residues long. The germline V and J ends were trimmed by 5 bases and 4 bases, with 18 bases remaining between them. The CDR3 DNA follows: TGTGCTAGTGGTGGGACCGGCCTGACTAGGAATCAGCCCCAGCATTTT. This encodes CASGGTGLTRNQPQHF.

CDR3 sequence: CASSFRGSYEQYF. CDR3 DNA sequence: TGTGCCAGCAGCTTCAGGGGGTCCTACGAGCAGTACTTC. The V gene is TRBV11-3, the J gene TRBJ2-7, with 7 bases matching TRBD1. The CDR3 has 13 residues. The V and J ends lost 3 bases and 1 base, in that order; junction bases with no gene match: 0. CDR1 and CDR2 from the germline V gene are SGHNT and YENEEA.

The chain combines TRBV9 with TRBJ2-3; D is uncertain. CDR3 size: 14 residues. CDR1 and CDR2 (germline): SGDLS, YYNGEE. Deletions cut 0 bases from V and 2 bases from J, with 7 bases between. Here the CDR3 DNA reads TGTGCCAGCAGCGTAGAGCACTCCACAGATACGCAGTATTTT. This translates into CASSVEHSTDTQYF. Using reference TRBV9 and TRBJ2-3 for the parts outside the CDR3, the full variable domain is DSGVTQTPKHLITATGQRVTLRCSPRSGDLSVYWYQQSLDQGLQFLIQYYNGEERAKGNILERFSAQQFPDLHSELNLSSLELGDSALYFCASSVEHSTDTQYFGPGTRLTVL.

This chain uses TRBV18 with TRBJ2-2; 9 positions agree with TRBD2. This CDR3 comprises 15 residues. After removal of 6 bases from V and 1 base from J, the junction contained 3 bases not matched to a gene. The V gene's germline CDR1 is KGHSH and CDR2 LQKENI. The CDR3 nucleotides are TGTGCCAGCTCGCGGCGGGGGGGGAACACCGGGGAGCTGTTTTTT. Encoded protein: CASSRRGGNTGELFF.

The sample holds one count of this clone. The chain employs TRBV11-3 and TRBJ2-5, with 13 nucleotides matching TRBD2. The CDR3 sequence is 17 residues long. The germline V gene encodes CDR1 SGHNT and CDR2 YENEEA. J lost 5 bases, V lost 5 bases, and 11 bases had no gene match. The CDR3 loop is CASSPWTSGSLYETQYF. The CDR3 bases are TGTGCCAGCAGCCCCTGGACTAGCGGGAGTCTCTACGAGACCCAGTACTTC.

The genes are TRBV5-1 and TRBJ2-1, with 8 bases aligning to TRBD2. CDR1 is SGHRS, CDR2 YFSETQ, per germline. The V segment lost 4 bases and the J segment 7 bases; nucleotides outside the gene matches: 13. There are 16 residues in the CDR3. CDR3 in DNA: TGCGCCAGCAGCCCTCTCGTAATAGCGGGGAAGAATGAGCAGTTCTTC. This encodes CASSPLVIAGKNEQFF. Looking up the rest from reference TRBV5-1 and TRBJ2-1 gives the full variable domain: KAGVTQTPRYLIKTRGQQVTLSCSPISGHRSVSWYQQTPGQGLQFLFEYFSETQRNKGNFPGRFSGRQFSNSRSEMNVSTLELGDSALYLCASSPLVIAGKNEQFFGPGTRLTVL.

The chain has TRBV5-1 and TRBJ2-3; no reliable D call. The CDR3 totals 16 residues. CDR1 is SGHRS, CDR2 YFSETQ, per germline. V lost 2 bases and J lost 2, with 15 bases in between. The CDR3 DNA sequence: TGCGCCAGCAGCTTAGGACGGAACTTACCCACAGATACGCAGTATTTT. This sequence encodes CASSLGRNLPTDTQYF.

In its sample, this clone was seen a few times. The V gene is TRBV6-2 or TRBV6-3, the J gene TRBJ2-7; D ambiguous. The CDR3 runs to 16 residues. V was clipped by 0 bases and J by 0 bases, with 12 bases between them. Germline V gene data show CDR1 as MNHEY and CDR2 as SVGEGT. The CDR3 sequence is CASSYSDPRSSYEQYF. As DNA, the CDR3 is TGTGCCAGCAGTTACTCCGACCCTCGGTCCTCCTACGAGCAGTACTTC.

The rearrangement links TRBV15 to TRBJ2-7; no reliable D call. The CDR3 totals 12 residues. V lost 1 base, J lost 4 bases, and 5 bases lay in between. Per the germline V gene, CDR1 is LNHNV and CDR2 is YYDKDF (reference sequence). The CDR3, as DNA: TGTGCCACCAGCAGAGCTTATTACGAGCAGTACTTC. This sequence encodes CATSRAYYEQYF.

This clone occurred a few times. This chain joins TRBV5-3 and TRBJ2-3, with 8 bases fitting TRBD2. TRBV5-3 is an ORF, with its function uncertain. The CDR3 is 14 residues long. V gave up 4 bases and J gave up 1 base; unmatched junction bases: 2. The CDR3 protein is CARSVTSGTDTQYF. The CDR3 DNA is TGTGCCAGAAGCGTGACTAGCGGCACAGATACGCAGTATTTT.

The CDR3 region is CASSYGQGALGNTIYF. The CDR3 DNA reads TGTGCCAGCAGTTACGGCCAGGGCGCACTTGGAAACACCATATATTTT. This chain links TRBV6-6 with TRBJ1-3; D is perhaps TRBD1 (5 bases). Germline values: CDR1 MNHNY, CDR2 SVGAGI (reference sequence). V was pared by 2 bases and J by 3 bases, with 14 bases between. This CDR3 region has 16 residues.

The chain recombines TRBV10-3 with TRBJ2-1, with D possibly matching TRBD2 (6 bases). V lost 4 bases and J lost 5, with 12 bases in between. The CDR3 sequence is 14 residues long. In germline, CDR1 is ENHRY, CDR2 SYGVKD. The CDR3 DNA reads as TGTGCCATCAGTGTGTCCGGGACTGACAATGAGCAGTTCTTC. Amino acids: CAISVSGTDNEQFF.

This clone was observed a single time. V usage is TRBV15 and J usage is TRBJ2-5; D perhaps matches TRBD1 (5 bases). The ends were cut back, 0 bases at V and 3 bases at J, with 8 bases in the middle. Germline lookup yields CDR1 LNHNV and CDR2 YYDKDF (reference sequence). CDR3 length: 14 amino acids. CDR3 nucleotide sequence: TGTGCCACCAGCAGAGATATCAGGGAAGAGACCCAGTACTTC. Its translation is CATSRDIREETQYF.

The V call is TRBV12-3 or TRBV12-4, the J call TRBJ1-2, with D tentatively TRBD1 (6 bases). V dropped 2 bases and J dropped 7 bases, with 11 bases sitting between them. This CDR3 is 13 amino acids long. Written as DNA, the CDR3 is TGTGCCAGCAGTTTATCACAGGGTCGTGGCTACACCTTC. Protein: CASSLSQGRGYTF.

The chain employs TRBV12-3 or TRBV12-4 and TRBJ1-5; possibly TRBD1 for D (5 bases). V was pared by 3 bases and J by 11 bases, with 14 bases between. The CDR3 spans 13 residues. The CDR3 DNA sequence: TGTGCCAGCAGTTTTGCGGGCCCCAGGGCCCAGCATTTT. This codes for CASSFAGPRAQHF.

This clone was seen more than once but under ten times. The J gene is TRBJ2-1, the V gene TRBV7-3; 10 nucleotides line up with TRBD2. The CDR3 extends over 17 amino acids. V gave up 3 bases and J gave up 2 bases; unmatched junction bases: 7. Germline CDR1 and CDR2: SGHTA and FQGTGA. CDR3 amino acids: CASSFLAGEGTYNEQFF. The CDR3 region has the DNA TGTGCCAGCAGCTTCCTAGCGGGAGAGGGCACCTACAATGAGCAGTTCTTC.

V gene TRBV4-2 combines with J gene TRBJ1-6; 8 bases agree with TRBD1. This CDR3 is built from 16 residues. V shed 4 bases and J 4 bases; nucleotides not matched to a gene: 6. The V gene's germline CDR1 is LGHNA and CDR2 YNFKEQ. The DNA for the CDR3 is TGTGCCAGCAGCCGTCGACAGGGGCTTTATAATTCACCCCTCCACTTT. It specifies CASSRRQGLYNSPLHF.

V usage is TRBV20-1 and J usage is TRBJ2-3; D gene uncertain. Trimming left V 3 bases short and J 5 bases short, with 3 bases between. Germline V CDR1 and CDR2: DFQATT, SNEGSKA (reference sequence). This CDR3 comprises 10 residues. The CDR3 here is CSASLDTQYF. In DNA form, the CDR3 reads TGCAGTGCTAGTTTAGATACGCAGTATTTT.

This chain connects TRBV5-4 to TRBJ2-1; the match to TRBD2 covers 14 bases. This CDR3 has 17 residues. The J segment lost 0 bases and the V segment lost 3 bases, leaving 2 bases of the junction unmatched. Per the germline V gene, CDR1 is SGHNT and CDR2 is YYREEE (reference sequence). The CDR3, as DNA: TGTGCCAGCAGCTCCGGGACTAGCGGGGGCTCCTACAATGAGCAGTTCTTC. It is translated as CASSSGTSGGSYNEQFF. The full variable domain, completed using reference TRBV5-4 and TRBJ2-1, is ETGVTQSPTHLIKTRGQQVTLRCSSQSGHNTVSWYQQALGQGPQFIFQYYREEENGRGNFPPRFSGLQFPNYSSELNVNALELDDSALYLCASSSGTSGGSYNEQFFGPGTRLTVL.

Only a few counts were recorded for this clone. The chain carries TRBV5-6 and TRBJ2-7; D is possibly TRBD1 (7 bases). V was shortened by 3 bases and J by 0 bases, with 16 bases between the two germline ends. CDR3 length: 16 residues. Per the germline V gene, CDR1 is SGHDT and CDR2 is YYEEEE. The CDR3 DNA reads TGTGCCAGCAGCTCGTGGGGGGACAGACGCTCCTACGAGCAGTACTTC. Residues: CASSSWGDRRSYEQYF.

The chain recombines TRBV5-1 with TRBJ1-2, with a possible D match to TRBD1 (5 bases). The CDR3 is 12 amino acids. V was pared by 1 base and J by 13 bases, with 14 bases between. The germline V gene encodes CDR1 SGHRS and CDR2 YFSETQ. The CDR3 DNA sequence: TGCGCCAGCAGCTTGAGCAGTGGGGGGTTCACCTTC. This translates into CASSLSSGGFTF.

The rearrangement joins TRBV19 to TRBJ2-7; 10 bases agree with TRBD1. This CDR3 is built from 16 residues. Germline V gene sequence: CDR1 LNHDA, CDR2 SQIVND (reference sequence). Germline trimming cut 3 bases from V and 1 base from J; bases unmatched to any gene: 6. The CDR3, as DNA: TGTGCCAGTAGTATCGACAGGGGGCAAGGGTCCTACGAGCAGTACTTC. Translating gives CASSIDRGQGSYEQYF. The full variable domain, in which reference TRBV19 and TRBJ2-7 provide the parts outside the CDR3, is DGGITQSPKYLFRKEGQNVTLSCEQNLNHDAMYWYRQDPGQGLRLIYYSQIVNDFQKGDIAEGYSVSREKKESFPLTVTSAQKNPTAFYLCASSIDRGQGSYEQYFGPGTRLTVT.

This chain links TRBV7-9 with TRBJ1-1, with TRBD1 matching 8 bases. The CDR3 has 13 amino acids. The V gene's germline CDR1 is SEHNR and CDR2 FQNEAQ (reference sequence). V lost 5 bases, J lost 6 bases, and 5 bases stayed unmatched. For the CDR3, the DNA is TGTGCCAGCAGCAGGGACAGGATCGCTGAAGCTTTCTTT. Its translation: CASSRDRIAEAFF.

The chain joins TRBV7-3 to TRBJ2-5, with D unresolved. Trimming left V 5 bases short and J 3 bases short, with 10 bases between. Germline V gene lookup returns CDR1 SGHTA and CDR2 FQGTGA. This CDR3 is 13 amino acids long. CDR3 DNA sequence: TGTGCCAGCAGCATGACAATGGAAGAGACCCAGTACTTC. As protein: CASSMTMEETQYF.

The chain's CDR3 is CASSVDQGSGETQYF. The DNA of the CDR3 is TGTGCCAGCAGCGTAGACCAGGGGTCAGGAGAGACCCAGTACTTC. The chain joins TRBV9 to TRBJ2-5; D might be TRBD1 (6 bases). Trimming cost V 0 bases and J 4 bases, with 13 bases left between them. This CDR3 is built from 15 residues. Per the germline V gene, CDR1 is SGDLS and CDR2 is YYNGEE.

The rearrangement uses TRBV7-2 and TRBJ1-1, with TRBD1 matching over 7 bases. CDR1 and CDR2 from the germline V gene are SGHTA and FQGNSA. The CDR3 is 15 residues long. J was trimmed by 0 bases and V by 1 base; bases with no gene match: 2. The CDR3 DNA is TGTGCCAGCAGCTTAGTTGGGACAGTGAACACTGAAGCTTTCTTT. Its protein is CASSLVGTVNTEAFF.

This clone was detected a few times. The chain recombines TRBV10-3 with TRBJ1-3; no clear D. The CDR3 length is 13 residues. V gave up 10 bases and J gave up 0 bases, with 10 bases separating them. Germline CDR1 is ENHRY and CDR2 is SYGVKD. CDR3: CATQTGSGNTIYF. CDR3 nucleotide sequence: TGTGCCACCCAGACGGGCTCTGGAAACACCATATATTTT.

J is TRBJ2-2 and V is TRBV19; 12 positions agree with TRBD2. The V gene end was trimmed by 10 bases and the J gene end by 0 bases; junction bases not matched to a gene: 6. The CDR3 is 16 residues long. Germline values: CDR1 LNHDA, CDR2 SQIVND (reference sequence). Here the CDR3 reads CATRLAGVTNTGELFF. The CDR3, as DNA: TGTGCCACCCGACTAGCGGGGGTAACGAACACCGGGGAGCTGTTTTTT. Filled out from reference TRBV19 and TRBJ2-2, the complete variable domain reads DGGITQSPKYLFRKEGQNVTLSCEQNLNHDAMYWYRQDPGQGLRLIYYSQIVNDFQKGDIAEGYSVSREKKESFPLTVTSAQKNPTAFYLCATRLAGVTNTGELFFGEGSRLTVL.